The sample holds many counts of the clone carrying this TCR gamma chain. Its matching antigen is unknown. Other DNA sequences in the sample encode the same CDR3. TCRdb re-called the multiplex PCR reads via CATT. This table has approximately 28,000 gamma-chain clones, under 3% appearing once. Vgamma9/Vdelta2+ and Vdelta2-negative gammadelta T cells were flow-sorted from PBMC for bulk sequencing. The data belong to a study of γδ T cells in repeated Plasmodium falciparum infection. At the level of the study: Malian children with intense seasonal malaria exposure were compared with matched Australian children.

Study conclusions and caveats: Malian donors came from one small rural village, predominantly one ethnic group.

CDR1 is GITISATS, CDR2 ISYDGTV, per germline (reference sequence). The CDR3 runs to 20 residues. Trimming removed 2 bases from V and 4 bases from J; junction bases left unmatched: 14. This receptor was obtained from a pool of human donors (malaria-infected and uninfected, not separated). The sequencing sample was made of gamma-delta T cells from blood. The chain has TRGV9 and TRGJP. The CDR3 DNA reads as TGTGCCTTGTGGGAGGCCCGACCGACAGATCAAGAGTTGGGCAAAAAAATCAAGGTATTT. Its protein product is CALWEARPTDQELGKKIKVF.